This T cell receptor (beta chain) is drawn from a study of control samples from healthy donors and cancer patients. The ends lost 4 bases at V and 5 bases at J; junction bases unmatched: 5. The germline CDR1 and CDR2 sequences are LGHDT and YNNKEL (reference sequence). The CDR3 runs to 15 residues. Assay: immunoSEQ multiplex PCR; the TCRdb copy retains only in-frame clones and omits some. The sample lists about 110,000 clones, around 89% seen once, with about 3.7% in the top ten. The TCR comes from a woman aged 55-69 years with lung cancer. The specimen sequenced was PBMCs. The chain uses TRBV3-1 (or the pseudogene TRBV3-2) and TRBJ2-1, with 10 nucleotides matching TRBD1. CDR3 amino acids: CASSLGTGANNEQFF. As DNA, the CDR3 is TGTGCCAGCAGCCTAGGGACAGGGGCTAACAATGAGCAGTTCTTC.